This TCR beta chain was documented in a study of cytomegalovirus exposure and HLA in healthy donors. General observations from the study: When analyzed later, the rates of TCR association showed variation by HLA locus, with DRB1 the most and HLA-C the fewest. It emerged from a later analysis that several of the most significant clusters appeared to be linked to common viral pathogens. TCR beta chain V- and J-gene trimming was linked, in a later analysis, to a missense variant in DCLRE1C.

60 Vbeta and 13 Jbeta primers were used in PCR. Assay: immunoSEQ multiplex PCR; the TCRdb copy retains only in-frame clones and omits some. The table has 200,000 to 250,000 clones, about 85% seen once. With respect to this clone: Its antigen is unidentified.

The CDR3 runs 15 residues. V lost 3 bases and J lost 6; bases outside the gene matches: 10. Looked up from germline, CDR1 is SGDLS and CDR2 is YYNGEE. This receptor was identified in a woman aged 45 to 65 in good health and CMV-seropositive. The J gene is TRBJ2-7, the V gene TRBV9, with 9 bases matching TRBD2. Material: PBMCs. The DNA for the CDR3 is TGTGCCAGCAGCGCAAGCGGGGGGCATCCCCCCGAGCAGTACTTC. This translates into CASSASGGHPPEQYF. Full variable domain (remainder filled in from reference TRBV9 and TRBJ2-7): DSGVTQTPKHLITATGQRVTLRCSPRSGDLSVYWYQQSLDQGLQFLIQYYNGEERAKGNILERFSAQQFPDLHSELNLSSLELGDSALYFCASSASGGHPPEQYFGPGTRLTVT.